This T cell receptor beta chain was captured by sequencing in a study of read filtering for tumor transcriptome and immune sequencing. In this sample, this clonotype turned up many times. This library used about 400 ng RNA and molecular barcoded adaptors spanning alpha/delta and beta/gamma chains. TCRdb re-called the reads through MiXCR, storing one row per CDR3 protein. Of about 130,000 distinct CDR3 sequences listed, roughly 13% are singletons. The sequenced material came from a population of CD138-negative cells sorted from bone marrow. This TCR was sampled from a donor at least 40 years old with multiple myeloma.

In DNA, the CDR3 is TGTGCCAGCAGTCGAGGGACAGATTGGAATGGCTACACCTTC. Translated, it gives CASSRGTDWNGYTF. The chain uses TRBV6-2 or TRBV6-3 and TRBJ1-2; 7 bases are a match to TRBD1. This CDR3 is 14 amino acids long. V dropped 5 bases and J dropped 6; count of bases not matched to a gene: 9. Germline assignment: CDR1 MNHEY and CDR2 SVGEGT.